This is a list of T cell receptor beta chains from one sample in a study of cytomegalovirus exposure and HLA in healthy donors. Clones were read by immunoSEQ multiplex PCR, and TCRdb kept only the in-frame ones, dropping some. This table has over 130,000 clones, around 82% appearing once. Input material: PBMCs. The receptor set was obtained from a man aged 45 to 65 in good health and CMV-seronegative. Each CDR3 is given with its conserved first and last residue. A D gene is named only where the DNA matches it firmly. Rows may omit the clone size; those that give it use once, few, many or a size class.

D gene: .
J gene: TRBJ1-1
clone size: .
V gene: TRBV9
CDR3 protein: CASSLNPGRGGNTEAFF
CDR3 DNA: TGTGCCAGCAGCCTCAATCCCGGGAGGGGGGGGAACACTGAAGCTTTCTTT

D gene: TRBD1
J gene: TRBJ1-1
clone size: .
V gene: TRBV9
CDR3 protein: CASSVSPGQGAWGTEAFF
CDR3 DNA: TGTGCCAGCAGCGTATCCCCGGGACAGGGGGCCTGGGGCACTGAAGCTTTCTTT

D gene: .
J gene: TRBJ2-6
clone size: few
V gene: TRBV28
CDR3 protein: CASSLRAGANVLTF
CDR3 DNA: TGTGCCAGCAGTTTGCGGGCCGGGGCCAACGTCCTGACTTTC

D gene: .
J gene: TRBJ1-5
clone size: .
V gene: TRBV28
CDR3 protein: CASSQTAQPQHF
CDR3 DNA: TGTGCCAGCAGTCAAACAGCTCAGCCCCAGCATTTT

D gene: TRBD1
J gene: TRBJ2-5
clone size: once
V gene: TRBV29-1
CDR3 protein: CSVSGTGRQETQYF
CDR3 DNA: TGCAGCGTGTCCGGGACAGGGAGACAAGAGACCCAGTACTTC

D gene: TRBD2
J gene: TRBJ2-1
clone size: .
V gene: TRBV6-4
CDR3 protein: CASAYSGRDYNEQFF
CDR3 DNA: TGTGCCAGCGCCTATAGCGGGAGAGACTACAATGAGCAGTTCTTC

D gene: .
J gene: TRBJ2-5
clone size: .
V gene: TRBV6-5
CDR3 protein: CASIWTVKRTQYF
CDR3 DNA: TGTGCCAGCATCTGGACAGTCAAGAGGACCCAGTACTTC

D gene: TRBD1
J gene: TRBJ2-5
clone size: .
V gene: TRBV27
CDR3 protein: CASSPGQGRGSFQETQYF
CDR3 DNA: TGTGCCAGCAGCCCCGGACAGGGACGGGGTAGCTTCCAAGAGACCCAGTACTTC

D gene: .
J gene: TRBJ2-2
clone size: .
V gene: TRBV18
CDR3 protein: CASSPRQNTGELFF
CDR3 DNA: TGTGCCAGCTCACCACGGCAAAACACCGGGGAGCTGTTTTTT

D gene: TRBD2
J gene: TRBJ2-1
clone size: .
V gene: TRBV28
CDR3 protein: CASSLNSGASSYNEQFF
CDR3 DNA: TGTGCCAGCAGTCTAAATAGCGGGGCTAGCTCCTACAATGAGCAGTTCTTC

D gene: .
J gene: TRBJ2-7
clone size: .
V gene: TRBV27
CDR3 protein: CASSLEGPGRGEQYF
CDR3 DNA: TGTGCCAGCAGTTTAGAGGGGCCCGGACGGGGGGAGCAGTACTTC

D gene: TRBD2
J gene: TRBJ2-1
clone size: once
V gene: TRBV28
CDR3 protein: CASSLGGQRGVGEQFF
CDR3 DNA: TGTGCCAGCAGTTTGGGTGGCCAGCGGGGGGTGGGTGAGCAGTTCTTC

D gene: .
J gene: TRBJ2-6
clone size: few
V gene: TRBV4-1
CDR3 protein: CASSQDGQSSGANVLTF
CDR3 DNA: TGCGCCAGCAGCCAAGATGGGCAGTCCTCTGGGGCCAACGTCCTGACTTTC

D gene: .
J gene: TRBJ2-7
clone size: .
V gene: TRBV9
CDR3 protein: CASWAGTAGRREHYEQYF
CDR3 DNA: TGTGCCAGTTGGGCAGGAACCGCCGGACGCCGGGAGCACTACGAGCAGTACTTC

D gene: TRBD1
J gene: TRBJ1-1
clone size: .
V gene: TRBV7-3
CDR3 protein: CASSSGGGEAFF
CDR3 DNA: TGTGCCAGCAGTTCAGGGGGCGGCGAAGCTTTCTTT

D gene: TRBD1
J gene: TRBJ1-2
clone size: .
V gene: TRBV11-3
CDR3 protein: CASSLAATGVHGYTF
CDR3 DNA: TGTGCCAGCAGCTTAGCCGCGACAGGGGTGCATGGCTACACCTTC

D gene: TRBD2
J gene: TRBJ2-5
clone size: .
V gene: TRBV5-4
CDR3 protein: CASRYKAGGQETQYF
CDR3 DNA: TGTGCCAGCAGGTATAAAGCGGGGGGACAAGAGACCCAGTACTTC

D gene: TRBD2
J gene: TRBJ2-1
clone size: .
V gene: TRBV19
CDR3 protein: CASRGTSGRYNEQFF
CDR3 DNA: TGTGCCAGTAGGGGGACTAGCGGGAGATACAATGAGCAGTTCTTC

D gene: TRBD2
J gene: TRBJ2-5
clone size: .
V gene: TRBV4-1
CDR3 protein: CASSPFTVAGGHRETQYF
CDR3 DNA: TGCGCCAGCAGCCCATTCACCGTAGCGGGAGGGCATCGAGAGACCCAGTACTTC

D gene: .
J gene: TRBJ2-1
clone size: few
V gene: TRBV19
CDR3 protein: CASSIGQFEQFF
CDR3 DNA: TGTGCCAGTAGTATTGGGCAGTTTGAGCAGTTCTTC

D gene: .
J gene: TRBJ1-5
clone size: .
V gene: TRBV7-2
CDR3 protein: CASRDQGSNQPQHF
CDR3 DNA: TGTGCCAGCAGGGATCAGGGTAGCAATCAGCCCCAGCATTTT

D gene: .
J gene: TRBJ1-2
clone size: .
V gene: TRBV5-1
CDR3 protein: CASTPSQGIDYGYTF
CDR3 DNA: TGCGCCAGCACTCCTTCACAGGGAATCGACTATGGCTACACCTTC

D gene: .
J gene: TRBJ1-3
clone size: .
V gene: TRBV19
CDR3 protein: CASSFAGNTIYF
CDR3 DNA: TGTGCCAGTAGTTTCGCTGGAAACACCATATATTTT

D gene: TRBD2
J gene: TRBJ2-7
clone size: .
V gene: TRBV10-1
CDR3 protein: CASSESLTGTSEAYEQYF
CDR3 DNA: TGCGCCAGCAGTGAATCTCTGACGGGGACTAGCGAGGCCTACGAACAGTACTTC

D gene: TRBD1
J gene: TRBJ2-5
clone size: .
V gene: TRBV18
CDR3 protein: CASSPTGAEETQYF
CDR3 DNA: TGTGCCAGCTCACCTACAGGGGCGGAAGAGACCCAGTACTTC

D gene: .
J gene: TRBJ2-7
clone size: .
V gene: TRBV6-5
CDR3 protein: CASSYSFGQTYEQYF
CDR3 DNA: TGTGCCAGCAGTTACTCGTTCGGACAGACCTACGAGCAGTACTTC

D gene: .
J gene: TRBJ2-7
clone size: .
V gene: TRBV27
CDR3 protein: CASSPPGPYEQYF
CDR3 DNA: TGTGCCAGCAGTCCCCCTGGGCCCTACGAGCAGTACTTC

D gene: TRBD2
J gene: TRBJ2-2
clone size: .
V gene: TRBV19
CDR3 protein: CASSIPGLAGLSGELFF
CDR3 DNA: TGTGCCAGTAGTATACCAGGACTAGCGGGGTTATCCGGGGAGCTGTTTTTT

D gene: TRBD2
J gene: TRBJ2-3
clone size: few
V gene: TRBV29-1
CDR3 protein: CSVDSQGAGGGADTQYF
CDR3 DNA: TGCAGCGTTGACTCCCAGGGTGCGGGGGGCGGGGCAGATACGCAGTATTTT

D gene: .
J gene: TRBJ2-7
clone size: .
V gene: TRBV2
CDR3 protein: CASSEVASGACYF
CDR3 DNA: .

D gene: .
J gene: TRBJ2-3
clone size: .
V gene: TRBV4-2
CDR3 protein: CASSPTASRTDTQYF
CDR3 DNA: TGTGCCAGCAGCCCGACAGCCTCCCGGACAGATACGCAGTATTTT

D gene: TRBD1
J gene: TRBJ2-7
clone size: .
V gene: TRBV7-3
CDR3 protein: CASSLGQGDREQYF
CDR3 DNA: TGTGCCAGCAGCTTAGGACAGGGGGATCGCGAGCAGTACTTC

D gene: .
J gene: TRBJ1-3
clone size: once
V gene: TRBV7-9
CDR3 protein: CASSLVVTAGNTIYF
CDR3 DNA: TGTGCCAGCAGCTTAGTTGTGACAGCTGGAAACACCATATATTTT

D gene: TRBD1
J gene: TRBJ1-1
clone size: few
V gene: TRBV2
CDR3 protein: CASRSRDRLTITEAFF
CDR3 DNA: TGTGCCAGCAGATCCCGGGACAGACTAACCATCACTGAAGCTTTCTTT

D gene: TRBD2
J gene: TRBJ2-3
clone size: .
V gene: TRBV28
CDR3 protein: CASSQLAGGRDTQYF
CDR3 DNA: TGTGCCAGCAGTCAACTAGCGGGGGGGCGCGATACGCAGTATTTT

D gene: .
J gene: TRBJ2-6
clone size: .
V gene: TRBV5-1
CDR3 protein: CASSSDGIWAGANVLTF
CDR3 DNA: TGCGCCAGCAGCTCGGACGGGATTTGGGCTGGGGCCAACGTCCTGACTTTC

D gene: .
J gene: TRBJ2-1
clone size: .
V gene: TRBV18
CDR3 protein: CASSPYQDSNEQFF
CDR3 DNA: TGTGCCAGCTCACCATACCAGGACAGCAATGAGCAGTTCTTC

D gene: TRBD1
J gene: TRBJ2-7
clone size: .
V gene: TRBV10-1
CDR3 protein: CASRPGTGGEQYF
CDR3 DNA: TGCGCCAGCAGGCCCGGGACAGGGGGTGAGCAGTACTTC

D gene: TRBD2
J gene: TRBJ2-5
clone size: .
V gene: TRBV7-6
CDR3 protein: CASSARTGTSGRQQETQYF
CDR3 DNA: TGTGCCAGCAGCGCCAGGACCGGGACTAGCGGGAGGCAGCAAGAGACCCAGTACTTC

D gene: .
J gene: TRBJ2-7
clone size: .
V gene: TRBV9
CDR3 protein: CASSPGLSPHTEQYF
CDR3 DNA: TGTGCCAGCAGCCCCGGACTAAGCCCCCATACCGAGCAGTACTTC

D gene: .
J gene: TRBJ1-6
clone size: .
V gene: TRBV2
CDR3 protein: CASSEGQGYNSPLHF
CDR3 DNA: TGTGCCAGCAGTGAAGGTCAGGGATATAATTCACCCCTCCACTTT

D gene: .
J gene: TRBJ2-5
clone size: .
V gene: TRBV2
CDR3 protein: CASSRTATIPETQYF
CDR3 DNA: TGTGCCAGCTCACGGACAGCCACCATTCCAGAGACCCAGTACTTC

D gene: TRBD1
J gene: TRBJ1-2
clone size: .
V gene: TRBV7-9
CDR3 protein: CASSFRDSRTGDYGYTF
CDR3 DNA: TGTGCCAGCAGCTTCCGGGACTCCCGGACAGGAGACTATGGCTACACCTTC

D gene: TRBD1
J gene: TRBJ2-1
clone size: .
V gene: TRBV2
CDR3 protein: CASSEQGVGNEQFF
CDR3 DNA: TGTGCCAGCAGTGAACAGGGGGTGGGTAATGAGCAGTTCTTC

D gene: .
J gene: TRBJ2-7
clone size: once
V gene: TRBV11-3
CDR3 protein: CASSFGQNYEQYF
CDR3 DNA: TGTGCCAGCAGCTTTGGACAGAACTACGAGCAGTACTTC

D gene: .
J gene: TRBJ2-1
clone size: .
V gene: TRBV5-1
CDR3 protein: CASKTSGSSYNEQFF
CDR3 DNA: TGCGCCAGTAAAACCAGCGGAAGCTCCTACAATGAGCAGTTCTTC

D gene: .
J gene: TRBJ1-2
clone size: .
V gene: TRBV4-1
CDR3 protein: CASSQDTQGQNYGYTF
CDR3 DNA: TGCGCCAGCAGCCAAGATACCCAGGGTCAAAACTATGGCTACACCTTC

D gene: .
J gene: TRBJ2-5
clone size: .
V gene: TRBV19
CDR3 protein: CASSIRRQQETQYF
CDR3 DNA: TGTGCCAGTAGTATTCGGAGGCAGCAAGAGACCCAGTACTTC

D gene: TRBD1
J gene: TRBJ1-2
clone size: .
V gene: TRBV5-4
CDR3 protein: CASSLGQGLISYTF
CDR3 DNA: TGTGCCAGCAGCCTCGGACAGGGTTTGATCAGCTACACCTTC

D gene: .
J gene: TRBJ2-1
clone size: .
V gene: TRBV30
CDR3 protein: CAWRVASSYNEQFF
CDR3 DNA: TGTGCCTGGAGAGTCGCCAGCTCCTACAATGAGCAGTTCTTC

D gene: .
J gene: TRBJ1-1
clone size: .
V gene: TRBV28
CDR3 protein: CASSLPGIGEAFF
CDR3 DNA: TGTGCCAGCAGTTTACCCGGTATCGGTGAAGCTTTCTTT

D gene: TRBD2
J gene: TRBJ2-3
clone size: once
V gene: TRBV5-4
CDR3 protein: CASSPNSRLAGYPDTQYF
CDR3 DNA: TGTGCCAGCAGCCCGAACTCTCGACTAGCCGGTTATCCAGATACGCAGTATTTT

D gene: .
J gene: TRBJ1-1
clone size: .
V gene: TRBV19
CDR3 protein: CASNDGIQSEAFF
CDR3 DNA: TGTGCCAGTAACGACGGGATCCAGTCTGAAGCTTTCTTT